A selection of T cell receptor beta chains follows, all from one sample in a study of blood T cell repertoires in COVID-19. Here immunoSEQ multiplex PCR was the method, and the copy in TCRdb shows in-frame clones only, minus some. The sample shows approximately 210,000 clones, around 82% of them seen only once. The specimen sequenced was peripheral blood. These TCRs come from a woman aged 80 or over with acute or convalescent COVID-19. The CDR3 runs from the conserved cysteine through the conserved F or W. Each record gives: clone size, V gene, CDR3 protein. The size of a clone is reported for some rows only, either as once, few or many, or as a class for expanded clones.

NA | TRBV24-1 | CATSAGLSRGSTGELFF
NA | TRBV7-2 | CASSLALAGASGEAFF
NA | TRBV4-2 | CASSQSLASTDTQYF
NA | TRBV7-2 | CASSLGEIQGAKGYTF
once | TRBV27 | CASRVDRSGKEAFF
NA | TRBV12-3/TRBV12-4 | CASSNSFNSPLHF
few | TRBV11-3 | CASSSQGIYEQYF
NA | TRBV18 | CASSPRPGAGGYGYTF
NA | TRBV5-6 | CASREAGVTGANVLTF
NA | TRBV19 | CASSAGGMNTEAFF
NA | TRBV6-5 | CASSLPGESGNTIYF
NA | TRBV4-3 | CASSQDSRNTEAFF
NA | TRBV10-3 | CASRAQYGYTF
few | TRBV7-9 | CASSFGEGVDQPQHF
NA | TRBV21-1 | CASPTGGRGYTF
NA | TRBV18 | CASSPPNQGIYGYTF
NA | TRBV11-1 | CASSSGDRAFDTQYF
NA | TRBV10-3 | CAISAVTSGGAYEQYF
NA | TRBV7-3 | CASSLTGTAGRIDGYTF
NA | TRBV5-1 | CASSVSLPEPPEAFF
NA | TRBV19 | CASLDRADYGYTF
NA | TRBV7-6 | CASSQGTGGTYSNQPQHF
few | TRBV20-1 | CSASNKGAHGYTF
NA | TRBV19 | CASSIDHSGVNSPLHF
NA | TRBV5-4 | CASSQGQGADTQYF
NA | TRBV7-8 | CASSPRRGAPLRQPQHF
NA | TRBV4-2 | CASSPDRGRSNTEAFF
NA | TRBV11-2 | CASSPLAGGVGDTQYF